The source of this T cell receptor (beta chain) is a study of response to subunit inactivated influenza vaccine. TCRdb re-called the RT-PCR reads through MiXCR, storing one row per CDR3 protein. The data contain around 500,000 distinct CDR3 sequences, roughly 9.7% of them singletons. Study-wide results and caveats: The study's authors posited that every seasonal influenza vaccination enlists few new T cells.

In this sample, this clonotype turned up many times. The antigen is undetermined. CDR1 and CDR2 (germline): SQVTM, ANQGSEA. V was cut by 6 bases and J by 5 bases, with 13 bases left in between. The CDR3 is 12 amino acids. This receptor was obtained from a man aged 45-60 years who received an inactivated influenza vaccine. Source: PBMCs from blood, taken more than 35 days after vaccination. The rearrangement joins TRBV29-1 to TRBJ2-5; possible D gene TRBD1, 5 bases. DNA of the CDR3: TGCAGCGTCAGACAGTCATGGGAGACCCAGTACTTC. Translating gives CSVRQSWETQYF.